This TCR beta chain was profiled in a study of blood T cell repertoires in COVID-19. CDR3 length equals 12 residues. V lost 2 bases, J lost 8 bases, and 0 bases stayed unmatched. Germline CDR1 is SGHRS and CDR2 is YFSETQ. Produced via immunoSEQ multiplex PCR; TCRdb's table is partial and in-frame only. In the table there are around 270,000 clones, around 89% of which are singletons. The sequence came from a middle-aged man with acute or convalescent COVID-19. The chain links TRBV5-1 to TRBJ2-1, with 8 bases identical to TRBD1. The sequenced sample consisted of peripheral blood. CDR3 amino acids: CASSLQGDEQFF. CDR3 coding DNA: TGCGCCAGCAGCTTACAGGGGGATGAGCAGTTCTTC.